Sequencing of this TCR beta chain was carried out in a study of blood T cell repertoires in COVID-19. On the study more broadly: Samples representing acute and convalescent COVID-19 were sourced from the United States, Italy and Spain. PBMCs, B-cell-depleted T cells, or T cells were the source of the cDNA or gDNA that made up the material.

Per the study methods: Estimation of nucleated cell counts relied on the amplification of reference gene primers. Assay used: immunoSEQ multiplex PCR; TCRdb lists only in-frame clones, some missing. The V and J calls and the clone size are those of that table, but D and trimming were determined from the DNA. Seen here are around 200,000 clones, roughly nine tenths observed once, and the top ten hold roughly 20%. V lost 0 bases to trimming and J lost 4 bases; unmatched junction nucleotides: 8. The CDR3 extends over 16 amino acids. CDR1 is SEHNR and CDR2 is FQNEAQ in the germline V gene (reference sequence).

This chain connects TRBV7-9 to TRBJ2-5, with 7 bases matching TRBD1. The source of this sequence is a man between 70 and 80 years old with active or convalescent COVID-19. Sequencing was done on a sample of peripheral blood. CDR3 region: CASSLAKGRGRETQYF. DNA for the CDR3: TGTGCCAGCAGCTTAGCCAAAGGAAGGGGGCGAGAGACCCAGTACTTC.